The present TCR beta chain was sequenced within a study of blood T cell repertoires in COVID-19. The V segment lost 2 bases and the J segment 5 bases; nucleotides outside the gene matches: 12. This CDR3 has 16 residues. In germline, CDR1 is SQVTM, CDR2 ANQGSEA. Here immunoSEQ multiplex PCR was the method, and the copy in TCRdb shows in-frame clones only, minus some. In the table there are 200,000 to 250,000 clones, approximately 80% of which are singletons. The chain links TRBV29-1 to TRBJ1-2; TRBD1 aligns across 9 bases. Sequenced: PBMCs or T cells enriched from blood (not recorded which). The sequence came from a man aged 55-75 years who had recovered from COVID-19. CDR3 residues: CSVEPPGQGFLYGYTF. CDR3 coding DNA: TGCAGCGTTGAACCTCCGGGACAGGGTTTTTTATATGGCTACACCTTC. The entire variable domain, with the rest obtained from reference TRBV29-1 and TRBJ1-2, is as follows: SAVISQKPSRDICQRGTSLTIQCQVDSQVTMMFWYRQQPGQSLTLIATANQGSEATYESGFVIDKFPISRPNLTFSTLTVSNMSPEDSSIYLCSVEPPGQGFLYGYTFGSGTRLTVV.